Shown below are 5 T cell receptor beta chains from a single sample sequenced in a study of post-analysis software for immune sequencing data. Antigen specificity for these receptors is unknown. Every TCR beta cDNA library bore unique molecular identifiers. TCRdb itself ran the PCR reads through MiXCR, one entry per CDR3 protein. Counted here are approximately 260,000 distinct CDR3 sequences, 35% to 45% occurring once; the ten biggest clones make up approximately 4.6%. Findings and caveats of the study: Controls showed lower frequencies than patients for four to six TRBV segments, and TRBV5-6, TRBV5-1 and TRBV20-1 were among these.

The sequencing sample was made of blood. The receptors derive from a girl under 18 with multiple sclerosis.

There are many counts of this clonotype. This chain connects TRBV14 to TRBJ2-1; 8 bases fit TRBD2. V was clipped by 4 bases and J by 1 base; unmatched bases: 21. CDR1 and CDR2 (germline): SGHDN, FVKESK. The CDR3 spans 21 residues. CDR3 sequence: CASSPSGAKTAGGLSYNEQFF. CDR3 DNA: TGTGCCAGCAGCCCGAGCGGGGCGAAGACTGCGGGGGGTCTGTCCTACAATGAGCAGTTCTTC.

This clonotype appeared many times. V is TRBV12-3 or TRBV12-4 and J is TRBJ2-4; 11 bases line up with TRBD1. V was pared by 4 bases and J by 3 bases, with 2 bases of the junction left unmatched. This CDR3 is 15 amino acids long. The CDR3 sequence: CASSSGTGGKNIQYF. The CDR3 DNA reads TGTGCCAGCAGTTCCGGGACAGGGGGCAAAAACATTCAGTACTTC.

The chain has TRBV20-1 and TRBJ1-4; no clear D gene. Trimming removed 3 bases from V and 1 base from J, with 24 bases in between. The CDR3 is 19 amino acids. Germline CDR1 DFQATT, CDR2 SNEGSKA (reference sequence). The DNA of the CDR3 is TGCAGTGCTAGCGTAGCATGGCAGCTCCCGGAGGGAACTAATGAAAAACTGTTTTTT. Residues: CSASVAWQLPEGTNEKLFF.

The rearrangement uses TRBV11-3 and TRBJ2-5; D may be TRBD2 (5 bases). Germline assignment: CDR1 SGHNT and CDR2 YENEEA. V dropped 6 bases and J dropped 2 bases, with 13 bases sitting between them. The CDR3 totals 14 residues. CDR3 DNA: TGTGCCAGCAGACCACCGGGGTCACAAGAGACCCAGTACTTC. It translates to CASRPPGSQETQYF.

This clonotype was seen repeatedly, ten times or more. The chain has TRBV6-4 and TRBJ2-2; perhaps TRBD2 as D (6 bases). Germline V lookup: CDR1 MRHNA, CDR2 SNTAGT. Trimming took 4 bases from V and 1 from J, leaving 10 bases between them. CDR3 length: 15 residues. The CDR3 loop reads CASSVEGGNTGELFF. In nucleotides, the CDR3 is TGTGCCAGCAGTGTCGAGGGAGGGAACACCGGGGAGCTGTTTTTT.